Listed here are 18 T cell receptor beta chains from one sample, sequenced in a study of blood T cell repertoires in COVID-19. TCRdb keeps only in-frame clones here, not all; method: immunoSEQ multiplex PCR. This sample yields about 130,000 clones, of which approximately 80% are seen a single time; 37% belongs to the top ten. The sequencing sample was made of peripheral blood. All receptors come from a man aged 40-49 years with active or convalescent COVID-19.

The chain combines TRBV9 with TRBJ2-1, with 8 bases fitting TRBD2. The trim removed 0 bases at V and 7 bases at J, leaving 9 bases unmatched. Germline-derived CDR1 and CDR2 are SGDLS and YYNGEE. The CDR3 sequence is 16 residues long. The CDR3 region is CASSVGVRAGGNEQFF. The DNA for the CDR3 is TGTGCCAGCAGCGTAGGGGTAAGGGCGGGGGGAAATGAGCAGTTCTTC.

Only one count was recorded for this clone. The gene calls are TRBV7-3 and TRBJ2-1; the D gene is possibly TRBD2 (6 bases). With 5 bases removed from V and 10 bases from J, the gap between germline ends came to 12 bases. Looked up from germline, CDR1 is SGHTA and CDR2 is FQGTGA. CDR3 length equals 12 residues. CDR3 nucleotides: TGTGCCAGCAGCCCCGGGACTGGGGAGCAGTTCTTC. As protein: CASSPGTGEQFF.

The chain uses TRBV19 and TRBJ2-6; the D is unclear. This CDR3 region has 13 residues. Trimming took off 7 bases at V and 2 bases at J, with 6 bases between the two ends. CDR1 is LNHDA, CDR2 SQIVND, per germline (reference sequence). The CDR3 region has the DNA TGTGCCAGTAAATCGGCTGGGGCCAACGTCCTGACTTTC. Its protein product is CASKSAGANVLTF. The whole variable domain, remainder taken from reference TRBV19 and TRBJ2-6, is DGGITQSPKYLFRKEGQNVTLSCEQNLNHDAMYWYRQDPGQGLRLIYYSQIVNDFQKGDIAEGYSVSREKKESFPLTVTSAQKNPTAFYLCASKSAGANVLTFGAGSRLTVL.

The rearrangement links TRBV19 to TRBJ1-2, with D possibly being TRBD1 (6 bases). Germline V CDR1 and CDR2: LNHDA, SQIVND (reference sequence). Trimming removed 3 bases from V and 4 bases from J, with 12 bases in between. The CDR3 sequence is 14 residues long. The CDR3 DNA sequence: TGTGCCAGTAGTATTTCACAGGGCACCTATGGCTACACCTTC. Residues: CASSISQGTYGYTF.

This sequence joins TRBV19 and TRBJ2-7, with D possibly TRBD1 on 6 matching bases. The ends were cut back, 1 base at V and 4 bases at J, with 14 bases in the middle. Germline lookup yields CDR1 LNHDA and CDR2 SQIVND (reference sequence). This CDR3 contains 15 residues. The CDR3 nucleotides are TGTGCCAGTAGTATAGTGGCAGGGGCGAAATACGAGCAGTACTTC. Its translation is CASSIVAGAKYEQYF.

The J gene is TRBJ1-2, the V gene TRBV2; D not resolved. Trimming removed 6 bases from V and 4 bases from J, with 15 bases in between. Germline CDR1 SNHLY, CDR2 FYNNEI. The CDR3 runs to 14 residues. The CDR3 nucleotides are TGTGCCAGCAGCGACGATCCAGGTTTCTATGGCTACACCTTC. As protein: CASSDDPGFYGYTF.

Written as DNA, the CDR3 is TGTGCCAGCAGCTTGGCACTAGCGGGGGGACGTAATGAGCAGTTCTTC. As protein: CASSLALAGGRNEQFF. This sequence joins TRBV11-2 and TRBJ2-1, with 12 positions matching TRBD2. The junction had 7 bases not matched to a gene; V was cut back by 3 bases and J by 7 bases. CDR1 is SGHAT and CDR2 is FQNNGV in the germline V gene. CDR3 length: 16 amino acids.

The table lists this clone with a few counts. The V call is TRBV3-1 (or the pseudogene TRBV3-2), the J call TRBJ1-2; D remains ambiguous. The CDR3 runs to 15 residues. V was clipped by 2 bases and J by 6 bases, with 16 bases between them. The germline V gene encodes CDR1 LGHDT and CDR2 YNNKEL (reference sequence). CDR3 protein: CASSQLGPGEDGYTF. In DNA form, the CDR3 reads TGTGCCAGCAGCCAATTGGGTCCGGGAGAAGATGGCTACACCTTC.

This chain joins TRBV30 and TRBJ1-5; TRBD1 aligns across 7 bases. Germline V gene data show CDR1 as GTSNPN and CDR2 as SVGIG (reference sequence). This CDR3 region has 12 residues. Unmatched junction bases numbered 0, after V lost 5 bases and J lost 2 bases. CDR3 residues: CAWDRGNQPQHF. CDR3 coding DNA: TGTGCCTGGGACAGGGGCAATCAGCCCCAGCATTTT.

The chain is built from TRBV6-1 and TRBJ1-6; a possible D gene is TRBD1 (5 bases). The ends were cut back, 4 bases at V and 3 bases at J, with 13 bases in the middle. In germline, CDR1 is MNHNS, CDR2 SASEGT. This CDR3 has 16 amino acids. CDR3 sequence: CASSVGGGGYNSPLHF. CDR3 DNA: TGTGCCAGCAGTGTCGGTGGGGGGGGCTATAATTCACCCCTCCACTTT.

The rearrangement links TRBV7-9 to TRBJ1-6, with a possible D match to TRBD1 (6 bases). The V gene's germline CDR1 is SEHNR and CDR2 FQNEAQ (reference sequence). The germline V and J ends were trimmed by 1 base and 7 bases, with 11 bases remaining between them. The CDR3 spans 15 residues. Written as DNA, the CDR3 is TGTGCCAGCAGCTTAGACACAGGGAGAAATTCACCCCTCCACTTT. Translated: CASSLDTGRNSPLHF.

This clone was detected once. The chain couples TRBV27 to TRBJ1-6; D gene uncertain. CDR3 length equals 16 residues. CDR1 MNHEY and CDR2 SMNVEV come from the germline V gene (reference sequence). V gave up 2 bases and J gave up 6 bases, with 14 bases separating them. The CDR3 DNA reads TGTGCCAGCAGTTTAGGGTCTTGGGCCACTAATTCACCCCTCCACTTT. This sequence encodes CASSLGSWATNSPLHF.

The V call is TRBV3-1 (or the pseudogene TRBV3-2), the J call TRBJ1-5; no reliable D call. Germline V gene data show CDR1 as LGHDT and CDR2 as YNNKEL (reference sequence). V lost 0 bases, J lost 4 bases, and 13 bases lay in between. The CDR3 sequence is 16 residues long. The CDR3, as DNA: TGTGCCAGCAGCCAAGATTCCGGGAATCGGAATCAGCCCCAGCATTTT. Amino acids: CASSQDSGNRNQPQHF.

This rearrangement joins TRBV30 to TRBJ1-5, with D tentatively TRBD1 (5 bases). The CDR3 has 16 residues. Trimming pared 2 bases from V and 4 bases from J, leaving 18 bases between. Germline V gene data show CDR1 as GTSNPN and CDR2 as SVGIG (reference sequence). CDR3 sequence: CAWSRMGQGLNQPQHF. As DNA, the CDR3 is TGTGCCTGGAGTAGAATGGGGCAGGGACTAAATCAGCCCCAGCATTTT.

This rearrangement joins TRBV19 to TRBJ1-2; 8 bases match TRBD1. Germline V gene data show CDR1 as LNHDA and CDR2 as SQIVND (reference sequence). Unmatched junction bases numbered 5, after V lost 6 bases and J lost 5 bases. CDR3 length: 13 amino acids. The CDR3 sequence is CASSFGTGYGYTF. For the CDR3, the DNA is TGTGCCAGTAGCTTCGGGACAGGTTATGGCTACACCTTC.

The chain joins TRBV3-1 (or the pseudogene TRBV3-2) to TRBJ1-3; D possibly corresponds to TRBD1 (5 bases). Trimming left V 0 bases short and J 0 bases short, with 6 bases between. Germline V gene lookup returns CDR1 LGHDT and CDR2 YNNKEL (reference sequence). The CDR3 extends over 15 amino acids. For the CDR3, the DNA is TGTGCCAGCAGCCAAGATACAGGCTCTGGAAACACCATATATTTT. It specifies CASSQDTGSGNTIYF.

This chain joins TRBV4-1 and TRBJ1-4; a weak D match, TRBD1 (5 bases). The CDR3 is made up of 15 amino acids. Between the trimmed V and J ends, which lost 0 bases and 4 bases, there was a span of 9 bases. CDR1 MGHRA and CDR2 YSYEKL come from the germline V gene. The CDR3 region is CASSQDLGLNEKLFF. CDR3 DNA: TGCGCCAGCAGCCAAGATTTGGGGCTTAATGAAAAACTGTTTTTT.

This clone was recorded only once. The chain combines TRBV2 with TRBJ2-2; TRBD1 is a possible D gene (6 bases). CDR1 is SNHLY, CDR2 FYNNEI, per germline. Between the trimmed V and J ends, which lost 8 bases and 0 bases, there was a span of 7 bases. This CDR3 is built from 13 residues. The CDR3 DNA reads as TGTGCCAGCGGGACATCGAACACCGGGGAGCTGTTTTTT. This sequence encodes CASGTSNTGELFF.